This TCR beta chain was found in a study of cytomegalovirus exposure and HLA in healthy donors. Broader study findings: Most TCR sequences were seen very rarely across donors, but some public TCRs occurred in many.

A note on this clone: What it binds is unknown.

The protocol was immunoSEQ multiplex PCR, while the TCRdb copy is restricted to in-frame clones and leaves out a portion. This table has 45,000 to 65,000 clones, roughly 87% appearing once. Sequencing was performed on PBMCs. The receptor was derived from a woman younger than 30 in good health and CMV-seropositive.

Written as DNA, the CDR3 is TGTGCCAGCAGTGAAAAGGGTAGCGGGGGGAATGAGCAGTTCTTC. Residues: CASSEKGSGGNEQFF. This chain links TRBV6-1 with TRBJ2-1, with 10 bases lining up with TRBD2. Germline V lookup: CDR1 MNHNS, CDR2 SASEGT. Trimming at V came to 2 bases and at J to 7 bases, leaving 5 bases not matched to a gene. The CDR3 consists of 15 residues.